One sample yielded the 32 T cell receptor beta chains listed below, sequenced in a study of blood T cell repertoires in COVID-19 (TCRdb year 2020). Libraries were built with the immunoSEQ multiplex PCR assay. TCRdb's version of the immuneACCESS table is confined to in-frame rearrangements and falls short of the full clone set. An unresolved V gene accounts for under half of the shortfall where checked; the remainder is of unknown origin. The sample table records some 190,000 clones; 81% of these occur just once. About 10% of the sample lies in the top ten. The sequencing input was peripheral blood. These receptors were obtained from a woman between 40 and 50 years old with COVID-19, enrolled during active disease.

The chain couples TRBV6-5 to TRBJ1-4; no definite D call. V dropped 6 bases and J dropped 7 bases, with 12 bases sitting between them. Germline loops: CDR1 MNHEY, CDR2 SVGAGI. The CDR3 length is 13 residues. CDR3 DNA: TGTGCCAGCAGCAACACCGGGAGTGAAAAACTGTTTTTT. It translates to CASSNTGSEKLFF.

The chain is built from TRBV2 and TRBJ2-3, with D tentatively TRBD2 (6 bases). Per the germline V gene, CDR1 is SNHLY and CDR2 is FYNNEI. CDR3 length: 14 residues. Trimming removed 2 bases at V and 2 bases at J, with 8 bases between. Here the CDR3 DNA reads TGTGCCAGCAGTGAATTAGCGGACACAGATACGCAGTATTTT. It yields the protein CASSELADTDTQYF. The whole variable domain, remainder taken from reference TRBV2 and TRBJ2-3, is EPEVTQTPSHQVTQMGQEVILRCVPISNHLYFYWYRQILGQKVEFLVSFYNNEISEKSEIFDDQFSVERPDGSNFTLKIRSTKLEDSAMYFCASSELADTDTQYFGPGTRLTVL.

The chain joins TRBV25-1 to TRBJ1-3; the D gene is possibly TRBD1 (6 bases). Germline V CDR1 and CDR2: MGHDK, SYGVNS. The CDR3 is 14 residues long. V was trimmed by 7 bases and J by 2 bases, leaving 12 bases between them. CDR3 nucleotides: TGTGCCAGCACCGAAGGGGGGGCTGGAAACACCATATATTTT. It is translated as CASTEGGAGNTIYF.

The chain is built from TRBV3-1 (or the pseudogene TRBV3-2) and TRBJ2-5; 7 nucleotides align to TRBD1. The J segment lost 4 bases and the V segment lost 4 bases, leaving 9 bases of the junction unmatched. Germline V gene lookup returns CDR1 LGHDT and CDR2 YNNKEL (reference sequence). CDR3 length equals 15 residues. The CDR3, as DNA: TGTGCCAGCAGCCTAAGAGGCAGGGGGACAGAGACCCAGTACTTC. Translated, it gives CASSLRGRGTETQYF.

The chain employs TRBV6-5 and TRBJ2-3, with D possibly matching TRBD1 (6 bases). Germline assignment: CDR1 MNHEY and CDR2 SVGAGI. V was trimmed by 5 bases and J by 2 bases, leaving 14 bases between them. CDR3 length equals 15 residues. The CDR3 protein is CASSRLQGFTDTQYF. The CDR3 region has the DNA TGTGCCAGCAGTCGACTACAGGGTTTCACAGATACGCAGTATTTT.

This chain links TRBV11-3 with TRBJ1-6; 7 bases line up with TRBD1. This CDR3 is 13 amino acids long. Per germline, CDR1 SGHNT and CDR2 YENEEA. J lost 6 bases, V lost 5 bases, and 1 base had no gene match. CDR3 sequence (DNA): TGTGCCAGCAGCAGGGGGCCTAATTCACCCCTCCACTTT. Translation: CASSRGPNSPLHF.

The genes are TRBV12-3 or TRBV12-4 and TRBJ2-1; TRBD2 matches at 8 bases. V shed 5 bases and J 7 bases; nucleotides not matched to a gene: 4. The CDR3 totals 13 residues. The CDR3 coding sequence is TGTGCCAGCAGTAGCGGGAGTCGGAATGAGCAGTTCTTC. Encoded protein: CASSSGSRNEQFF.

The genes are TRBV4-2 and TRBJ2-3, with 7 positions matching TRBD2. The CDR3 has 15 residues. The germline gives CDR1 LGHNA, CDR2 YNFKEQ. V lost 0 bases, J lost 5 bases, and 5 bases stayed unmatched. The CDR3 bases are TGTGCCAGCAGCCAAGATGGCATAGCGGGAGATACGCAGTATTTT. It specifies CASSQDGIAGDTQYF.

The rearrangement joins TRBV19 to TRBJ1-2, with D maybe TRBD1 (5 bases). CDR3 length: 14 amino acids. In germline, CDR1 is LNHDA, CDR2 SQIVND (reference sequence). V was cut by 7 bases and J by 5 bases, with 17 bases left in between. CDR3 nucleotides: TGTGCCAGTATCGGACCGGGACTGTCTTATGGCTACACCTTC. Residues: CASIGPGLSYGYTF.

The gene calls are TRBV5-1 and TRBJ2-3, with TRBD2 matching 9 bases. From germline, CDR1 is SGHRS and CDR2 YFSETQ. V was clipped by 2 bases and J by 3 bases; unmatched bases: 4. The CDR3 extends over 15 amino acids. Here the CDR3 reads CASSLTSGWTDTQYF. CDR3 DNA: TGCGCCAGCAGCTTAACTAGCGGGTGGACAGATACGCAGTATTTT.

This clone was seen once. V gene TRBV6-6 combines with J gene TRBJ2-7; D perhaps matches TRBD2 (6 bases). The CDR3 sequence is 16 residues long. Germline V gene data show CDR1 as MNHNY and CDR2 as SVGAGI (reference sequence). V was trimmed by 1 base and J by 2 bases, leaving 15 bases between them. The CDR3 loop reads CASSYFETRAAYEQYF. The CDR3 DNA reads TGTGCCAGCAGTTACTTTGAGACTAGGGCCGCCTACGAGCAGTACTTC.

V is TRBV6-5 and J is TRBJ2-1; 9 bases match TRBD2. Per the germline V gene, CDR1 is MNHEY and CDR2 is SVGAGI. CDR3 size: 14 residues. V was pared by 2 bases and J by 8 bases, with 4 bases of the junction left unmatched. CDR3 sequence: CASSYLAGLDEQFF. The CDR3 DNA reads TGTGCCAGCAGTTACCTAGCGGGGTTGGATGAGCAGTTCTTC.

The chain employs TRBV28 and TRBJ1-3, with TRBD1 matching 9 bases. The CDR3 runs 15 residues. CDR1 and CDR2 from the germline V gene are MDHEN and SYDVKM. The ends lost 5 bases at V and 4 bases at J; junction bases unmatched: 6. The CDR3 loop is CASSKQGARGNTIYF. CDR3 sequence (DNA): TGTGCCAGCAGTAAACAGGGGGCGAGAGGAAACACCATATATTTT.

V is TRBV7-9 and J is TRBJ2-3; 14 bases line up with TRBD2. Per germline, CDR1 SEHNR and CDR2 FQNEAQ (reference sequence). The CDR3 contains 14 residues. With 5 bases clipped from V and 7 bases from J, the junction kept 2 bases outside the gene matches. CDR3 DNA: TGTGCCAGCAGCCGACTAGCGGGAGGGAATACGCAGTATTTT. This codes for CASSRLAGGNTQYF.

A single count supports this clone. The chain has TRBV6-1 and TRBJ2-7, with 10 bases matching TRBD1. The J segment lost 6 bases and the V segment lost 0 bases, leaving 5 bases of the junction unmatched. CDR3 length: 15 residues. The germline V gene encodes CDR1 MNHNS and CDR2 SASEGT. CDR3 bases: TGTGCCAGCAGTGAAGCCGGGACAGGGGCGAGCGAGCAGTACGTC. It specifies CASSEAGTGASEQYV.

Only one count was recorded for this clone. This rearrangement joins TRBV19 to TRBJ1-1, with D possibly TRBD1 on 6 matching bases. This CDR3 has 11 residues. Germline CDR1 and CDR2: LNHDA and SQIVND (reference sequence). The V gene lost 9 bases and the J gene lost 6 bases, with 11 bases spanning the gap. DNA for the CDR3: TGTGCCAGCCAGGGGCTCGCTGAAGCTTTCTTT. This encodes CASQGLAEAFF.

The chain couples TRBV10-3 to TRBJ1-5, with D possibly TRBD1 on 5 matching bases. V was pared by 8 bases and J by 0 bases, with 11 bases between. Germline CDR1 ENHRY, CDR2 SYGVKD. This CDR3 spans 14 amino acids. CDR3 in DNA: TGTGCCATCGGGGCTGACGGTAGCAATCAGCCCCAGCATTTT. Translation: CAIGADGSNQPQHF.

The chain has TRBV19 and TRBJ1-1; no reliable D call. The V gene's germline CDR1 is LNHDA and CDR2 SQIVND (reference sequence). CDR3 length: 14 residues. Trimming removed 3 bases from V and 1 base from J, with 9 bases in between. CDR3 DNA: TGTGCCAGTAGTATCCACGGTTCGAACACTGAAGCTTTCTTT. Its translation is CASSIHGSNTEAFF. Full variable domain (rest looked up from reference TRBV19 and TRBJ1-1): DGGITQSPKYLFRKEGQNVTLSCEQNLNHDAMYWYRQDPGQGLRLIYYSQIVNDFQKGDIAEGYSVSREKKESFPLTVTSAQKNPTAFYLCASSIHGSNTEAFFGQGTRLTVV.

This rearrangement joins TRBV27 to TRBJ1-5, with a weak D call TRBD1 (6 bases). CDR1 and CDR2 from the germline V gene are MNHEY and SMNVEV (reference sequence). V dropped 4 bases and J dropped 3 bases, with 16 bases sitting between them. The CDR3 consists of 16 residues. CDR3 residues: CASSSLPRDTNQPQHF. CDR3 DNA: TGTGCCAGCAGTTCCCTACCCCGGGACACCAATCAGCCCCAGCATTTT.

The genes are TRBV9 and TRBJ2-1; 9 positions agree with TRBD1. CDR3 length: 15 residues. The germline V gene has CDR1 SGDLS and CDR2 YYNGEE. Losses at the gene ends were 3 bases for V and 10 bases for J; bases not matched to a gene: 11. CDR3 in DNA: TGTGCCAGCAGCGACCGGGGACAGGGTTTCTTCGAGCAGTTCTTC. Its protein product is CASSDRGQGFFEQFF.

J is TRBJ2-3 and V is TRBV11-3, with 13 positions matching TRBD2. Germline CDR1 is SGHNT and CDR2 is YENEEA. This CDR3 contains 18 residues. V shed 2 bases and J 1 base; nucleotides not matched to a gene: 6. The CDR3 coding sequence is TGTGCCAGCAGCTTAAAGGCCGGGACTAGCGGGGGCACAGATACGCAGTATTTT. Amino acid sequence: CASSLKAGTSGGTDTQYF.

The chain recombines TRBV5-6 with TRBJ1-2; TRBD1 matches at 10 bases. The CDR3 runs 14 residues. Losses at the gene ends were 1 base for V and 14 bases for J; bases not matched to a gene: 11. Germline values: CDR1 SGHDT, CDR2 YYEEEE. The CDR3 spells CASSLRGGTGAITF. In DNA form, the CDR3 reads TGTGCCAGCAGCTTGCGAGGTGGGACAGGGGCGATAACCTTC.

There are a few counts of this clone. The chain has TRBV3-1 (or the pseudogene TRBV3-2) and TRBJ2-1; a possible D gene is TRBD2 (6 bases). Germline lookup yields CDR1 LGHDT and CDR2 YNNKEL (reference sequence). The length of the CDR3 is 17 residues. The ends were cut back, 3 bases at V and 0 bases at J, with 15 bases in the middle. CDR3 DNA sequence: TGTGCCAGCAGCCACGATACTAGCACTATCTCCTACAATGAGCAGTTCTTC. It translates to CASSHDTSTISYNEQFF.

A remark on this clone: Other DNA sequences in the sample encode the same CDR3. The CDR3 nucleotides read TGTGCCAGCAGCTTAACATTGTCGGATACGCAGTATTTT. It codes for CASSLTLSDTQYF. The rearrangement uses TRBV7-3 and TRBJ2-3; no clear D. V lost 0 bases to trimming and J lost 6 bases, with 7 bases between them. CDR1 is SGHTA, CDR2 FQGTGA, per germline. This CDR3 has 13 residues.

The chain uses TRBV28 and TRBJ1-2; TRBD1 agrees at 8 bases. CDR1 and CDR2 from the germline V gene are MDHEN and SYDVKM. V dropped 7 bases and J dropped 5; count of bases not matched to a gene: 6. The CDR3 covers 13 residues. CDR3 nucleotide sequence: TGTGCCAGCACCGCAGGGGGCCGATATGGCTACACCTTC. Its protein is CASTAGGRYGYTF.

This rearrangement joins TRBV21-1 to TRBJ2-7; the table's D call, TRBD1, was not checked against the DNA. TRBV21-1 is a pseudogene locus. This CDR3 has 14 amino acids. CDR3 amino acids: CASTTQGEAYEQYF. The CDR3 coding sequence is TGTGCCAGCACGACACAGGGAGAGGCCTACGAGCAGTACTTC.

This rearrangement joins TRBV7-3 to TRBJ2-1; D might be TRBD2 (6 bases). Trimming pared 3 bases from V and 6 bases from J, leaving 21 bases between. Germline-derived CDR1 and CDR2 are SGHTA and FQGTGA. The CDR3 spans 17 residues. CDR3 loop: CASSFEPGTLGGNEQFF. The DNA of the CDR3 is TGTGCCAGCAGCTTCGAGCCTGGGACGTTGGGGGGCAATGAGCAGTTCTTC.

J is TRBJ1-2 and V is TRBV20-1, with D possibly being TRBD1 (6 bases). The CDR3 runs to 11 residues. Between the trimmed V and J ends, which lost 3 bases and 6 bases, there was a span of 8 bases. The V gene's germline CDR1 is DFQATT and CDR2 SNEGSKA (reference sequence). The CDR3 sequence is CSASQGNGYTF. The CDR3 nucleotides are TGCAGTGCTAGCCAGGGGAATGGCTACACCTTC.

Written as DNA, the CDR3 is TGCAGTGCTAGTCCTATGACAGGGGCTGGAAACACCATATATTTT. This gives the protein CSASPMTGAGNTIYF. The V and J genes are TRBV20-1 and TRBJ1-3; 8 nucleotides agree with TRBD1. The CDR3 extends over 15 amino acids. Trimming removed 3 bases from V and 2 bases from J; junction bases left unmatched: 6. Per the germline V gene, CDR1 is DFQATT and CDR2 is SNEGSKA (reference sequence).

The chain carries TRBV11-3 and TRBJ2-2; 8 bases match TRBD1. This CDR3 has 14 amino acids. Trimming at V came to 3 bases and at J to 7 bases, leaving 4 bases not matched to a gene. Germline CDR1 SGHNT, CDR2 YENEEA. The CDR3 region has the DNA TGTGCCAGCAGCTTGAGACAGGGGCTCGGGGAGCTGTTTTTT. As protein: CASSLRQGLGELFF.

The V and J genes are TRBV28 and TRBJ1-5; D is perhaps TRBD1 (6 bases). CDR1 and CDR2 (germline): MDHEN, SYDVKM. Trimming removed 6 bases at V and 4 bases at J, with 19 bases between. The CDR3 is 16 amino acids. The CDR3 DNA sequence: TGTGCCAGCAGATTGCCCCCGGACAGACCGAATCAGCCCCAGCATTTT. Protein product: CASRLPPDRPNQPQHF.

The chain employs TRBV30 and TRBJ1-1; no clear D. The CDR3 runs 12 residues. Trimming cost V 0 bases and J 10 bases, with 12 bases left between them. CDR1 is GTSNPN and CDR2 is SVGIG in the germline V gene (reference sequence). The CDR3 DNA sequence: TGTGCCTGGAGTGTATCGGCGGGTGTAGCTTTCTTT. Protein product: CAWSVSAGVAFF. Supplemented by reference TRBV30 and TRBJ1-1, the full variable domain reads SQTIHQWPATLVQPVGSPLSLECTVEGTSNPNLYWYRQAAGRGLQLLFYSVGIGQISSEVPQNLSASRPQDRQFILSSKKLLLSDSGFYLCAWSVSAGVAFFGQGTRLTVV.